This TCR beta chain originates from a study of OX40 agonist ivuxolimab in advanced cancers. Turning to the study itself: The treatment was a fully human IgG2 OX40 agonist, ivuxolimab. Study-level results: CD4+ and CD8+ T cells in blood underwent clonal expansion by week 6 at 0.1 to 3.0 mg/kg. A proportion of nonresponders additionally exhibited low normalized T-cell clonal expansion. Researchers report that CD8+ T cells had, on average, more expanded clones than CD4+.

Method: immunoSEQ multiplex PCR; TCRdb's copy keeps in-frame clones and lacks some. The sample carries 35,000 to 40,000 clones, around 80% recorded once. Worth noting for this clone: Its antigen is as yet unknown.

Trimming cost V 7 bases and J 3 bases, with 10 bases left between them. The CDR3 is 13 amino acids. CDR1 is MNHEY, CDR2 SMNVEV, per germline (reference sequence). The clonotype was recovered from an adult with an advanced solid tumor such as melanoma, head and neck, liver or kidney cancer. This sequence joins TRBV27 and TRBJ2-1; D is possibly TRBD1 (5 bases). The input for sequencing was CD4+ or CD8+ T cells sorted from blood, taken in a trial of the OX40 agonist ivuxolimab. CDR3 sequence reads: CASTRVDYNEQFF. The DNA for the CDR3 is TGTGCCAGCACCAGGGTCGACTACAATGAGCAGTTCTTC.